Following are 9 T cell receptor beta chains from one sample sequenced in a study of follicular helper T cells after annual influenza vaccination. The assay was immunoSEQ multiplex PCR, and TCRdb's table has in-frame clones only and misses some. This table holds approximately 11,000 clones, roughly four fifths found once. The starting material was CXCR5- memory CD4+ T cells sorted from blood, obtained 6 weeks after influenza vaccination. The source is an adult who received the influenza vaccine.

The V gene is TRBV6-5, the J gene TRBJ1-4, with a possible D match to TRBD1 (6 bases). The CDR3 runs to 15 residues. Trimming left V 6 bases short and J 8 bases short, with 19 bases between. CDR1 and CDR2 from the germline V gene are MNHEY and SVGAGI. CDR3 protein: CASRRLQGGWEKLFF. The CDR3 DNA reads as TGTGCCAGCAGGCGCCTACAGGGAGGTTGGGAAAAACTGTTTTTT.

This clone came up once. The rearrangement joins TRBV19 to TRBJ2-5; 10 bases agree with TRBD2. V shed 5 bases and J 4 bases; nucleotides not matched to a gene: 4. Germline lookup yields CDR1 LNHDA and CDR2 SQIVND (reference sequence). The CDR3 runs 14 residues. For the CDR3, the DNA is TGTGCCAGTAGTTCGGGACTAGCGACAGAGACCCAGTACTTC. It codes for CASSSGLATETQYF.

V is TRBV6-1 and J is TRBJ2-7; TRBD1 matches at 10 bases. The germline gives CDR1 MNHNS, CDR2 SASEGT. The CDR3 totals 15 residues. Trimming removed 5 bases from V and 3 bases from J; junction bases left unmatched: 7. As DNA, the CDR3 is TGTGCCAGCAGTAATCCCGGGACAGGGGACTACGAGCAGTACTTC. Translated: CASSNPGTGDYEQYF.

The chain links TRBV6-5 to TRBJ2-4; the D is unclear. This CDR3 contains 14 residues. CDR1 and CDR2 from the germline V gene are MNHEY and SVGAGI. The V end lost 5 bases, the J end lost 0 bases, and 8 bases lay between the germline ends. Written as DNA, the CDR3 is TGTGCCAGCAGTAGGACCGCAGCCAAAAACATTCAGTACTTC. Its translation is CASSRTAAKNIQYF.

The chain joins TRBV30 to TRBJ2-3; 11 positions agree with TRBD2. The CDR3 is made up of 15 amino acids. V dropped 4 bases and J dropped 3; count of bases not matched to a gene: 6. Germline V gene lookup returns CDR1 GTSNPN and CDR2 SVGIG (reference sequence). The CDR3, as DNA: TGTGCCTGGACAATAGCGGGAGGGGGGACAGATACGCAGTATTTT. Translation gives CAWTIAGGGTDTQYF.

V is TRBV30 and J is TRBJ1-6; D gene unclear. Germline lookup yields CDR1 GTSNPN and CDR2 SVGIG (reference sequence). This CDR3 has 14 residues. Trimming pared 1 base from V and 8 bases from J, leaving 12 bases between. The CDR3 bases are TGTGCCTGGAGTGCTAACAGTATCTATTCACCCCTCCACTTT. It specifies CAWSANSIYSPLHF. Variable domain in full (rest from reference TRBV30 and TRBJ1-6): SQTIHQWPATLVQPVGSPLSLECTVEGTSNPNLYWYRQAAGRGLQLLFYSVGIGQISSEVPQNLSASRPQDRQFILSSKKLLLSDSGFYLCAWSANSIYSPLHFGNGTRLTVT.

The genes are TRBV5-1 and TRBJ2-1; TRBD2 agrees at 10 bases. The CDR3 is made up of 16 amino acids. Germline V gene sequence: CDR1 SGHRS, CDR2 YFSETQ. The ends lost 4 bases at V and 7 bases at J; junction bases unmatched: 11. The CDR3 coding sequence is TGCGCCAGCAGCACAGAGAGCGGGAGGGCCGGTAATGAGCAGTTCTTC. Amino acid sequence: CASSTESGRAGNEQFF.

The chain links TRBV18 to TRBJ2-5; no firm D call. Trimming removed 3 bases at V and 3 bases at J, with 8 bases between. This CDR3 contains 13 residues. CDR1 and CDR2 from the germline V gene are KGHSH and LQKENI. This CDR3 is CASSPNEEETQYF. CDR3 DNA: TGTGCCAGCTCACCGAATGAAGAAGAGACCCAGTACTTC.

The chain employs TRBV5-4 and TRBJ1-1; D not certain. The CDR3 totals 13 residues. Per the germline V gene, CDR1 is SGHNT and CDR2 is YYREEE (reference sequence). V was shortened by 2 bases and J by 2 bases, with 7 bases between the two germline ends. The CDR3 spells CASSLDVNTEAFF. The CDR3 coding sequence is TGTGCCAGCAGCTTAGACGTAAACACTGAAGCTTTCTTT.